Listed here are 28 T cell receptor beta chains from one sample, sequenced in a study of T cell repertoires in cytomegalovirus infection. TCRdb re-called the reads through MiXCR, storing one row per CDR3 protein. The sample has about 680,000 distinct CDR3 sequences, 20% to 25% seen once; the top ten hold roughly 8%. The specimen sequenced was CD8+ T cells from PBMCs. The receptors shown here come from a human donor in good health (CMV status not recorded). Some clones in this sample may be carry-over from other donors' samples.

The J gene is TRBJ1-2, the V gene TRBV18; D gene uncertain. Germline CDR1 and CDR2: KGHSH and LQKENI. Trimming left V 1 base short and J 2 bases short, with 8 bases between. CDR3 size: 14 residues. The CDR3 coding sequence is TGTGCCAGCTCACCACAAGGCAGCAACTATGGCTACACCTTC. Amino acids: CASSPQGSNYGYTF. Combining the CDR3 with reference TRBV18 and TRBJ1-2 gives the whole variable domain NAGVMQNPRHLVRRRGQEARLRCSPMKGHSHVYWYRQLPEEGLKFMVYLQKENIIDESGMPKERFSAEFPKEGPSILRIQQVVRGDSAAYFCASSPQGSNYGYTFGSGTRLTVV.

This clonotype was seen once. A much larger clone lies one base from this, so it may be a read error. This sequence joins TRBV28 and TRBJ2-5, with a tentative D call TRBD2 (6 bases). Germline V gene sequence: CDR1 MDHEN, CDR2 SYDVKM. CDR3 length equals 17 residues. The CDR3 bases are TGTGTCAGCAGTTTAGACGGGTCTAGCGCCCCGGAGGAGACCCAGTACTTC. Translated, it gives CVSSLDGSSAPEETQYF.

The chain carries TRBV19 and TRBJ2-2; 10 nucleotides agree with TRBD1. There are 13 residues in the CDR3. Per the germline V gene, CDR1 is LNHDA and CDR2 is SQIVND (reference sequence). V lost 5 bases, J lost 9 bases, and 3 bases stayed unmatched. The chain's CDR3 is CASSDRGLWELFF. The CDR3 coding sequence is TGTGCCAGTAGTGACAGGGGGCTGTGGGAGCTGTTTTTT.

The V gene is TRBV27, the J gene TRBJ1-1, with no clear D. The CDR3 sequence is 13 residues long. V lost 5 bases to trimming and J lost 4 bases, with 11 bases between them. CDR1 MNHEY and CDR2 SMNVEV come from the germline V gene (reference sequence). CDR3 sequence reads: CASSPEGGTEAFF. CDR3 DNA sequence: TGTGCCAGCAGTCCTGAGGGCGGCACTGAAGCTTTCTTT.

The chain is built from TRBV5-1 and TRBJ2-3, with 8 bases aligning to TRBD1. The CDR3 runs 14 residues. CDR1 and CDR2 (germline): SGHRS, YFSETQ. V was clipped by 9 bases and J by 2 bases; unmatched bases: 8. This chain's CDR3 is CATWTGKVTDTQYF. The CDR3 nucleotides are TGCGCCACCTGGACAGGGAAGGTCACAGATACGCAGTATTTT.

This clonotype was seen a handful of times. This chain joins TRBV5-1 and TRBJ1-1, with D possibly TRBD1 on 5 matching bases. CDR1 and CDR2 from the germline V gene are SGHRS and YFSETQ. Trimming stripped 3 bases from V and 10 bases from J, with 19 bases between. This CDR3 has 14 residues. The CDR3 region is CASSSLSGRVGAFF. The CDR3 bases are TGCGCCAGCAGCTCCCTCTCAGGGCGGGTAGGAGCTTTCTTT.

The chain is built from TRBV14 and TRBJ2-1, with D unclear. CDR1 and CDR2 (germline): SGHDN, FVKESK. The CDR3 spans 11 residues. With 4 bases removed from V and 9 bases from J, the gap between germline ends came to 7 bases. CDR3 coding DNA: TGTGCCAGCAGCCTTTTTCGTGAGCAGTTCTTC. Its protein product is CASSLFREQFF.

This clonotype appeared a few times. The J gene is TRBJ2-3, the V gene TRBV10-3; D remains unclear. CDR3 length equals 16 residues. Trimming left V 0 bases short and J 6 bases short, with 16 bases between. CDR1 and CDR2 from the germline V gene are ENHRY and SYGVKD. This chain's CDR3 is CAISESRMVEADTQYF. The CDR3 DNA reads TGTGCCATCAGTGAGTCTCGGATGGTCGAGGCGGATACGCAGTATTTT.

The rearrangement joins TRBV27 to TRBJ2-1, with D possibly being TRBD2 (6 bases). Germline CDR1 and CDR2: MNHEY and SMNVEV (reference sequence). Trimming pared 6 bases from V and 5 bases from J, leaving 20 bases between. The CDR3 consists of 16 residues. CDR3 amino acids: CASSSIEAGPNNEQFF. DNA for the CDR3: TGTGCCAGCAGCTCCATCGAGGCGGGGCCTAACAATGAGCAGTTCTTC.

This clonotype was detected ten times or more. The V and J genes are TRBV6-5 and TRBJ2-1; D uncertain. This CDR3 is 13 amino acids long. Looked up from germline, CDR1 is MNHEY and CDR2 is SVGAGI. V was shortened by 5 bases and J by 10 bases, with 15 bases between the two germline ends. CDR3 bases: TGTGCCAGCAGTGAGTCGTGGACCCCGGAGCAGTTCTTC. Translated: CASSESWTPEQFF.

This chain joins TRBV29-1 and TRBJ2-1, with 12 bases identical to TRBD2. J was trimmed by 6 bases and V by 5 bases; bases with no gene match: 14. This CDR3 region has 17 residues. In germline, CDR1 is SQVTM, CDR2 ANQGSEA. The CDR3 sequence: CSVHPSSGGAQVNEQFF. Here the CDR3 DNA reads TGCAGCGTTCACCCCTCTAGCGGGGGGGCCCAGGTCAATGAGCAGTTCTTC.

This clonotype came up many times. The chain is built from TRBV7-3 and TRBJ2-1, with TRBD1 matching over 8 bases. The CDR3 consists of 14 residues. Germline CDR1 reads SGHTA; CDR2 reads FQGTGA. The V segment lost 4 bases and the J segment 8 bases; nucleotides outside the gene matches: 7. The chain's CDR3 is CASSSRTGGDEQFF. In nucleotides, the CDR3 is TGTGCCAGCAGCTCCAGAACAGGGGGTGATGAGCAGTTCTTC.

The rearrangement joins TRBV6-6 to TRBJ2-2; the match to TRBD1 covers 8 bases. V shed 7 bases, J shed 8 bases, and the junction held 9 bases outside the gene matches. The CDR3 extends over 14 amino acids. CDR1 is MNHNY, CDR2 SVGAGI, per germline (reference sequence). The CDR3 DNA reads as TGTGCCAGCAAGGAACAGGGGGTAGAGGGGGAGCTGTTTTTT. Protein sequence: CASKEQGVEGELFF.

This clonotype has just a few counts. The V gene is TRBV10-1, the J gene TRBJ1-5, with a tentative D call TRBD1 (5 bases). The CDR3 runs 13 residues. CDR1 and CDR2 (germline): WNHNN, SYGVQD (reference sequence). V lost 3 bases and J lost 7, with 10 bases in between. The CDR3 DNA sequence: TGCGCCAGCAGTGACGGGGGAAAACAGCCCCAGCATTTT. Its translation: CASSDGGKQPQHF.

This clonotype was picked up many times. The CDR3 nucleotides read TGTGCCAGCAGCTCGACGCGGGGGAATGAGCAGTTCTTC. This sequence encodes CASSSTRGNEQFF. The chain has TRBV7-9 and TRBJ2-1, with 7 bases fitting TRBD2. The junction had 4 bases not matched to a gene; V was cut back by 4 bases and J by 7 bases. There are 13 residues in the CDR3. The germline V gene encodes CDR1 SEHNR and CDR2 FQNEAQ (reference sequence).

The table lists this clonotype with a few counts. The chain carries TRBV12-3 or TRBV12-4 and TRBJ2-4, with a possible D match to TRBD2 (5 bases). The CDR3 totals 14 residues. The ends were cut back, 3 bases at V and 8 bases at J, with 14 bases in the middle. The CDR3 protein is CASSFGVTRDIQYF. The CDR3 DNA reads TGTGCCAGCAGTTTCGGGGTTACCCGGGACATTCAGTACTTC.

This clonotype was observed a handful of times. The chain employs TRBV7-9 and TRBJ2-7; TRBD1 matches at 7 bases. The CDR3 spans 16 residues. Germline values: CDR1 SEHNR, CDR2 FQNEAQ (reference sequence). Trimming at V came to 5 bases and at J to 5 bases, leaving 15 bases not matched to a gene. The CDR3 loop reads CASSTSTGPHLDEQYV. In DNA form, the CDR3 reads TGTGCCAGCAGCACTTCGACAGGGCCCCACCTCGACGAGCAGTACGTC.

The chain employs TRBV6-2 or TRBV6-3 and TRBJ1-1, with D uncertain. This CDR3 is built from 12 residues. CDR1 is MNHEY and CDR2 is SVGEGT in the germline V gene. Between the trimmed V and J ends, which lost 3 bases and 3 bases, there was a span of 5 bases. The chain's CDR3 is CASSYFDTEAFF. CDR3 bases: TGTGCCAGCAGTTATTTCGACACTGAAGCTTTCTTT.

This clonotype was seen a handful of times. The rearrangement links TRBV5-6 to TRBJ1-1, with D possibly TRBD1 on 5 matching bases. Trimming took off 4 bases at V and 0 bases at J, with 16 bases between the two ends. Per germline, CDR1 SGHDT and CDR2 YYEEEE. This CDR3 spans 16 amino acids. The DNA of the CDR3 is TGTGCCAGCAGCCGAAGTTTCGGGGGATTGAACACTGAAGCTTTCTTT. Protein: CASSRSFGGLNTEAFF.

This clonotype was seen at least ten times. The chain links TRBV6-5 to TRBJ2-7; 7 nucleotides line up with TRBD1. Germline CDR1 MNHEY, CDR2 SVGAGI. The CDR3 covers 15 residues. The junction had 9 bases not matched to a gene; V was cut back by 4 bases and J by 3 bases. CDR3 sequence (DNA): TGTGCCAGCAGTTTAACCAGGACAGGACTCTACGAGCAGTACTTC. This gives the protein CASSLTRTGLYEQYF.

This clonotype was counted at least ten times. This rearrangement joins TRBV19 to TRBJ2-1; 9 bases agree with TRBD1. The V gene's germline CDR1 is LNHDA and CDR2 SQIVND (reference sequence). The CDR3 is made up of 13 amino acids. Trimming removed 5 bases from V and 9 bases from J; junction bases left unmatched: 5. CDR3 coding DNA: TGTGCCAGTAGTGCCGGGACAGGGTTTGAGCAGTTCTTC. Protein product: CASSAGTGFEQFF.

V usage is TRBV7-9 and J usage is TRBJ2-1, with TRBD2 as a possible D gene (5 bases). V dropped 5 bases and J dropped 3 bases, with 14 bases sitting between them. Germline V gives CDR1 SEHNR, CDR2 FQNEAQ (reference sequence). CDR3 length: 15 amino acids. The DNA of the CDR3 is TGTGCCAGCAGCCCCGGAGGCGCCGTCTACAATGAGCAGTTCTTC. Amino acid sequence: CASSPGGAVYNEQFF.

This clonotype has a count of ten or more. The chain couples TRBV7-8 to TRBJ2-2; D possibly uses TRBD1 or TRBD2 (5 bases each). CDR1 SGHVS and CDR2 FQNEAQ come from the germline V gene. V lost 5 bases, J lost 0 bases, and 19 bases lay in between. The CDR3 spans 18 residues. The CDR3 loop reads CASSPDMGVSANTGELFF. The CDR3 DNA reads TGTGCCAGCAGCCCGGATATGGGGGTCTCGGCGAACACCGGGGAGCTGTTTTTT.

The rearrangement joins TRBV15 to TRBJ1-2; unclear D gene. The CDR3 length is 14 residues. Germline values: CDR1 LNHNV, CDR2 YYDKDF (reference sequence). The ends were cut back, 6 bases at V and 3 bases at J, with 14 bases in the middle. The chain's CDR3 is CATSLLFGYYGYTF. The CDR3 DNA reads as TGTGCCACCAGTTTACTTTTCGGATACTATGGCTACACCTTC.

The chain is built from TRBV12-3 or TRBV12-4 and TRBJ2-5; the match to TRBD2 covers 10 bases. The CDR3 contains 18 residues. J gave up 1 base and V 3 bases, and 11 bases lay outside the gene matches. For the CDR3, the DNA is TGTGCCAGCAGTTTCCCGCCAGGACTAGCGGAGACCCAAGAGACCCAGTACTTC. Amino acids: CASSFPPGLAETQETQYF.

This clonotype appeared a few times. This chain connects TRBV4-2 to TRBJ1-4; 7 bases align to TRBD1. The CDR3 has 19 residues. From germline, CDR1 is LGHNA and CDR2 YNFKEQ. V gave up 0 bases and J gave up 5 bases; unmatched junction bases: 15. CDR3 region: CASSQDQGPSGTENEKLFF. The CDR3 DNA reads TGTGCCAGCAGCCAAGATCAAGGACCGAGTGGGACAGAAAATGAAAAACTGTTTTTT.

A few counts support this clonotype. The chain uses TRBV29-1 and TRBJ2-1, with TRBD1 matching over 7 bases. The CDR3 has 13 amino acids. Germline V gene sequence: CDR1 SQVTM, CDR2 ANQGSEA. The V gene end was trimmed by 8 bases and the J gene end by 10 bases; junction bases not matched to a gene: 14. The chain's CDR3 is CSLRTGLTMEQFF. The CDR3 nucleotides read TGCAGCCTAAGGACAGGTTTGACAATGGAGCAGTTCTTC.

Points on this clonotype: At one of its ends the junction is not consistent with the germline gene, which may arise from a read error. The chain employs TRBV6-2 or TRBV6-3 and TRBJ1-5, with D tentatively TRBD1 (6 bases). The CDR3 covers 16 residues. Germline V gives CDR1 MNHEY, CDR2 SVGEGT. The CDR3: CVSSYRGQNSNQPQHF. CDR3 in DNA: TGTGTCAGCAGTTACCGAGGACAGAATAGCAATCAGCCCCAGCATTTT.